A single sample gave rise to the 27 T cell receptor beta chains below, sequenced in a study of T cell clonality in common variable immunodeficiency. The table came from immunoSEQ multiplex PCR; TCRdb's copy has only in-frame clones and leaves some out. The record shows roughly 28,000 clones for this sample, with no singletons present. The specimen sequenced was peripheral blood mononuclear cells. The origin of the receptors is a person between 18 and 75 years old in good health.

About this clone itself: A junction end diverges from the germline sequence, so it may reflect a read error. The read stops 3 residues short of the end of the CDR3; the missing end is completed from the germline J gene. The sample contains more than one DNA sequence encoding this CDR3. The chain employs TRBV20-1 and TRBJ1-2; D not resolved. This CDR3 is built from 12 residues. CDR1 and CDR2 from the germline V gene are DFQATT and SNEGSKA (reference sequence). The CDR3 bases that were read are TGCAGTGCTAGAGGGGCCCCCTATGGA. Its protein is CSARGAPYG. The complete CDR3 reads CSARGAPYGYTF.

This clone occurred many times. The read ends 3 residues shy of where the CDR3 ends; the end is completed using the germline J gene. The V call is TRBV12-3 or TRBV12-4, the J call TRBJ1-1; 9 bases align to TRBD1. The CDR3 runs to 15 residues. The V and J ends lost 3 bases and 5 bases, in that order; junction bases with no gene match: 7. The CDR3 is CASSLGTGSGTEAFF. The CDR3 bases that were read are TGTGCCAGCAGTTTGGGGACAGGGAGTGGAACTGAA.

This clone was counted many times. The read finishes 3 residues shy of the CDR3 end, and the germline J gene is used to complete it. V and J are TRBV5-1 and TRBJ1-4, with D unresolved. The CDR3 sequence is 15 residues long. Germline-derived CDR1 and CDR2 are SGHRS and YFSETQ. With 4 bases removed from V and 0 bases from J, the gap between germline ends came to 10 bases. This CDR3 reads CASSPLGSTNEKLFF. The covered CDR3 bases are TGCGCCAGCAGCCCGCTCGGGTCAACTAATGAAAAA.

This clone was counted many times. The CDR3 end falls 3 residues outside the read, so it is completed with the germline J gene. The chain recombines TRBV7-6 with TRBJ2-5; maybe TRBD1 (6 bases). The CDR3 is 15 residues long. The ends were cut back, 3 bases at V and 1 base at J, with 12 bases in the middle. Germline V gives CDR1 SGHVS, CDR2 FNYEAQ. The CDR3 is CASSFVQGSQETQYF. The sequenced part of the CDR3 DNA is TGTGCCAGCAGCTTCGTCCAGGGGAGCCAAGAGACC.

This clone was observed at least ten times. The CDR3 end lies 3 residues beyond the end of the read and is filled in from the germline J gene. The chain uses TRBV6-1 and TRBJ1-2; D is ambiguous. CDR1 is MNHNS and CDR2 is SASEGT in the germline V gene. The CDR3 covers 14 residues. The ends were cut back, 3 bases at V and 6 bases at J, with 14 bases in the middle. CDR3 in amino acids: CASSDTLTLNGYTF. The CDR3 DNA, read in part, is TGTGCCAGCAGTGACACTCTAACCCTAAATGGC.

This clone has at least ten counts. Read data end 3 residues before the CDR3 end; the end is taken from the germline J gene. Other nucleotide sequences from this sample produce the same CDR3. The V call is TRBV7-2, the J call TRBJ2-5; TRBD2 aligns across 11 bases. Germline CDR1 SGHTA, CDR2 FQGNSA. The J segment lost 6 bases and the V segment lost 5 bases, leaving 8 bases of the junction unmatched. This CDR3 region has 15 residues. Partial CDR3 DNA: TGTGCCAGCAGCCGGCTAGCGGGGGGTGCGAAGACC. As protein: CASSRLAGGAKT. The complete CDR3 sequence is CASSRLAGGAKTQYF.

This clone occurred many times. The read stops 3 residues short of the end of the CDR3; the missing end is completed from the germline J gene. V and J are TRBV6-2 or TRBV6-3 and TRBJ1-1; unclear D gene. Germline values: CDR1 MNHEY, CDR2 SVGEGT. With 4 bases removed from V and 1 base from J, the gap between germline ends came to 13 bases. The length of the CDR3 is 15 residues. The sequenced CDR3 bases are TGTGCCAGCAGTTTGATAAGGGTGAAGAACACTGAA. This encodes CASSLIRVKNTE. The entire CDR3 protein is CASSLIRVKNTEAFF.

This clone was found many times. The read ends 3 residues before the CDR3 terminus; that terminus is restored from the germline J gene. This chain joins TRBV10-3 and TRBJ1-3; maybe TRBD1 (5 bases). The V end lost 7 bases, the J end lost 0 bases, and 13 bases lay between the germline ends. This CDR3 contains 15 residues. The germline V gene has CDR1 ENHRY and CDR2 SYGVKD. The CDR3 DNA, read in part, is TGTGCCATCAAAGGAGACAGTAGCTCTGGAAACACC. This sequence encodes CAIKGDSSSGNT. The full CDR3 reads CAIKGDSSSGNTIYF.

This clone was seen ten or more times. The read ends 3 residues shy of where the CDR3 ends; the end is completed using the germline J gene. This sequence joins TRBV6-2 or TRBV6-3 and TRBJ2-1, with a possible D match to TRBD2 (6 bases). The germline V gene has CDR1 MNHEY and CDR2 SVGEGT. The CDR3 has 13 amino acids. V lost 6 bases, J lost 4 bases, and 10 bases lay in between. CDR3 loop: CASSRGEYNEQFF. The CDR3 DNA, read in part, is TGTGCCAGCAGCCGCGGGGAATACAATGAG.

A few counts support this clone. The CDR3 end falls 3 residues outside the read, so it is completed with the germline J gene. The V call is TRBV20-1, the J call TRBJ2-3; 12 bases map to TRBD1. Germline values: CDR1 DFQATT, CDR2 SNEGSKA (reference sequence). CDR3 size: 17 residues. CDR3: CSARESGTGGRKETQYF. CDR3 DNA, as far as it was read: TGCAGTGCTAGAGAATCCGGGACAGGGGGCCGGAAGGAGACG.

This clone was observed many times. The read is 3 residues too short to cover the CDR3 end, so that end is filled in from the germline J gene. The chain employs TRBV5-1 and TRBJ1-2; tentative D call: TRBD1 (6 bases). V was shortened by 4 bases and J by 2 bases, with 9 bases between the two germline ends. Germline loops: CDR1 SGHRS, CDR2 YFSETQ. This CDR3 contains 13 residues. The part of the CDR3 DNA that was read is TGCGCCAGCAGCCCCGACAGGAACTATGGC. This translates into CASSPDRNYG. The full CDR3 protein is CASSPDRNYGYTF.

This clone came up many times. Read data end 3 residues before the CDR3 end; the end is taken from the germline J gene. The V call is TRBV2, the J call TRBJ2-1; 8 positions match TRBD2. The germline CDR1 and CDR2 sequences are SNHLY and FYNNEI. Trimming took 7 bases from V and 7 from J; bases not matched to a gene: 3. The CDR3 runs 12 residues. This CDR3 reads CASNGGANEQFF. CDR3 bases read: TGTGCCAGCAACGGGGGGGCAAATGAG.

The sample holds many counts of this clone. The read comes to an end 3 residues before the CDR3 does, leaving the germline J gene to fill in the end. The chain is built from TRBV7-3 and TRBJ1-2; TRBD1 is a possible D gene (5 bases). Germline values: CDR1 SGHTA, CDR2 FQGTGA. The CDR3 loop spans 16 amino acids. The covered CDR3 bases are TGTGCCAGCAGCTTACCCCACCAGGGATTATCTGTCGGC. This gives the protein CASSLPHQGLSVG. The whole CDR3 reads CASSLPHQGLSVGYTF.

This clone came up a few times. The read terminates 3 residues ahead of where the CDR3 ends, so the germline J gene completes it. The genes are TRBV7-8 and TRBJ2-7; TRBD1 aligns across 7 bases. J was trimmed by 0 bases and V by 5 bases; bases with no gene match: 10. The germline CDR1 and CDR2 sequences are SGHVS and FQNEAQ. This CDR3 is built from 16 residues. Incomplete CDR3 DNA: TGTGCCAGCAGCACGAAAGGACAGGCCTCCTCCTACGAG. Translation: CASSTKGQASSYE. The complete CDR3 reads CASSTKGQASSYEQYF.

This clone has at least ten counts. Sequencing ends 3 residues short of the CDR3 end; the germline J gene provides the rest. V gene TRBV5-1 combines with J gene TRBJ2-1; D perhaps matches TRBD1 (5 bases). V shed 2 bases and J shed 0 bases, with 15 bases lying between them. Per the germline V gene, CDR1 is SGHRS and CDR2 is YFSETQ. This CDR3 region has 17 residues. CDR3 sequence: CASSLKKGQSSYNEQFF. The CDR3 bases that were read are TGCGCCAGCAGCTTAAAAAAGGGGCAGAGCTCCTACAATGAG.

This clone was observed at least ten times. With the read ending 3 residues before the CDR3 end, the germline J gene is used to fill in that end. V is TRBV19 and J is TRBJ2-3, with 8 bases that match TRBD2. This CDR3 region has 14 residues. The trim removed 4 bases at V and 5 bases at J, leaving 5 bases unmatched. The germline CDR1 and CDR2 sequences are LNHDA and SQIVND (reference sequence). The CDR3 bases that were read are TGTGCCAGTAGTACCCGGACTAGCTTAGATACG. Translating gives CASSTRTSLDT. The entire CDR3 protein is CASSTRTSLDTQYF.

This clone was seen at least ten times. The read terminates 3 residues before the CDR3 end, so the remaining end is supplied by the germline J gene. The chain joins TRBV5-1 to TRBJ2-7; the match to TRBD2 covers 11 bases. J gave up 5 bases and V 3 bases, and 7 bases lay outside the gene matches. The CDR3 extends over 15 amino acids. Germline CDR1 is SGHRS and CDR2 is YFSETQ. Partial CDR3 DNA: TGCGCCAGCAGCTGGATTAGCGGGGGGGGGCACGAG. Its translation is CASSWISGGGHE. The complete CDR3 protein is CASSWISGGGHEQYF.

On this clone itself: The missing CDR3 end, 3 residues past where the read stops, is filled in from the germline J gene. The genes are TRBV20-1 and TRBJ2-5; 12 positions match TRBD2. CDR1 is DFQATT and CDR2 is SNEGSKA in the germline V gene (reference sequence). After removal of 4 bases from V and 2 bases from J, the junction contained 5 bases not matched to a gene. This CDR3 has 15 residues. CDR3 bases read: TGCAGTGCTAAAACTAGCGGGGGGCTTCAAGAGACC. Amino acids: CSAKTSGGLQET. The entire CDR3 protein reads CSAKTSGGLQETQYF.

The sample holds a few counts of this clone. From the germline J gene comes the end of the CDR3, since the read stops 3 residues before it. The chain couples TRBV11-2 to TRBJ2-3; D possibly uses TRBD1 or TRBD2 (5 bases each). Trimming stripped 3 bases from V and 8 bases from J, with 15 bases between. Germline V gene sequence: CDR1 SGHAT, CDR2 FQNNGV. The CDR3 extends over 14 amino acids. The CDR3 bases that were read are TGTGCCAGCAGCTTGGGGCAGAGGGTTGGTACG. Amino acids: CASSLGQRVGT. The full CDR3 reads CASSLGQRVGTQYF. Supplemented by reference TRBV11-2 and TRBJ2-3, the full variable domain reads EAGVAQSPRYKIIEKRQSVAFWCNPISGHATLYWYQQILGQGPKLLIQFQNNGVVDDSQLPKDRFSAERLKGVDSTLKIQPAKLEDSAVYLCASSLGQRVGTQYFGPGTRLTVL.

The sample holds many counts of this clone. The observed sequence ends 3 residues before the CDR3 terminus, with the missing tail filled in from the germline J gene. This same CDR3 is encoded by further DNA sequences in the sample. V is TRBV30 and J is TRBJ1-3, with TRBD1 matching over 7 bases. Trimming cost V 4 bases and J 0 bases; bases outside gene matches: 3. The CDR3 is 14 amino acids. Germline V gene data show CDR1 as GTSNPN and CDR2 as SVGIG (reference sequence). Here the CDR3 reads CAWKTGFSGNTIYF. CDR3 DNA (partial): TGTGCCTGGAAGACAGGGTTCTCTGGAAACACC.

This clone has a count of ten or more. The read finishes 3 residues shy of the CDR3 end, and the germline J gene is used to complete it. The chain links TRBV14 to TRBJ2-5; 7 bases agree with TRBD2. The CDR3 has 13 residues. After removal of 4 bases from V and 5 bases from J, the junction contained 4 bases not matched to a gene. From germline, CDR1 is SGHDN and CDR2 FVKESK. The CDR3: CASSLGGMETQYF. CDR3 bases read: TGTGCCAGCAGCCTCGGGGGGATGGAGACC. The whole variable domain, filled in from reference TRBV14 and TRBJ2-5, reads EAGVTQFPSHSVIEKGQTVTLRCDPISGHDNLYWYRRVMGKEIKFLLHFVKESKQDESGMPNNRFLAERTGGTYSTLKVQPAELEDSGVYFCASSLGGMETQYFGPGTRLLVL.

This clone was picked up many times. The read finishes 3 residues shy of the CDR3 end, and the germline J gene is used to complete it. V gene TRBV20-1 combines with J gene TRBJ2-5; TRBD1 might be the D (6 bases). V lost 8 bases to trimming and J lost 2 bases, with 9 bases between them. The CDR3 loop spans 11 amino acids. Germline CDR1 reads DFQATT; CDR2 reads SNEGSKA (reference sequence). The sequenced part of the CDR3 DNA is TGCAGTACAGGGTTACAAGAGACC. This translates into CSTGLQET. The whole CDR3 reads CSTGLQETQYF.

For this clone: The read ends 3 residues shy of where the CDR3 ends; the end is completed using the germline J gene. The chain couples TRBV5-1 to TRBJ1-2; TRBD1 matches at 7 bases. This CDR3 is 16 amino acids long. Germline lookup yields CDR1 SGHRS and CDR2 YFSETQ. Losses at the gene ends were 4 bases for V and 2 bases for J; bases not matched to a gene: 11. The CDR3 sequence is CASSPIVGGPNYGYTF. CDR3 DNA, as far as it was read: TGCGCCAGCAGCCCGATTGTAGGGGGCCCAAACTATGGC.

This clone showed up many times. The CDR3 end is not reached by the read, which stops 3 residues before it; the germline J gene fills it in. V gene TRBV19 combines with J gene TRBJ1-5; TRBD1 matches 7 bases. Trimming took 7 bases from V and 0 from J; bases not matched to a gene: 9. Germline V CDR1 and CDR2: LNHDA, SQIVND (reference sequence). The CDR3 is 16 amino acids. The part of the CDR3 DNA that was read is TGTGCCAGTACGAGGGGGCAGGGCAATAGCAATCAGCCC. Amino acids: CASTRGQGNSNQP. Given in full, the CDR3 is CASTRGQGNSNQPQHF.

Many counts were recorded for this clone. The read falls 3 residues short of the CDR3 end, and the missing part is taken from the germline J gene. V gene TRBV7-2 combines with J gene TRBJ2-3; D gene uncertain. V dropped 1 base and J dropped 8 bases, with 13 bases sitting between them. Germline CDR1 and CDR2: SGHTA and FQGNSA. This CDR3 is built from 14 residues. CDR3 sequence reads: CASSLVAVTGTQYF. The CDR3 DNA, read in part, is TGTGCCAGCAGCTTAGTGGCAGTCACGGGTACG.

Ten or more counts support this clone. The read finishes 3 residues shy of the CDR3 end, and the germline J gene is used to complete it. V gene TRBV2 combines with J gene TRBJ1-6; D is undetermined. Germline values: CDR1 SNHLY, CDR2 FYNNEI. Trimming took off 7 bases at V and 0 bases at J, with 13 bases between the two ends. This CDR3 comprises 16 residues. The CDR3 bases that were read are TGTGCCAGCAAGGAGGGCTCCAACTCCTATAATTCACCC. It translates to CASKEGSNSYNSP. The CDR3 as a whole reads CASKEGSNSYNSPLHF.

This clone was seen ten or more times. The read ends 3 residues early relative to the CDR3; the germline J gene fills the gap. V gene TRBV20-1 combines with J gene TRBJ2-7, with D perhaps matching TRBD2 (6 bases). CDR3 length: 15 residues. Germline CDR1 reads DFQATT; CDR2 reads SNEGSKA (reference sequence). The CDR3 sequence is CSQPRGGPHSYEQYF. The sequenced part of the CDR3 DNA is TGCAGCCAGCCACGGGGAGGTCCTCATAGCTACGAG.